The 24 T cell receptor beta chains below all came from one sample that was sequenced in a study of glioma-infiltrating T cells. Amplification of TCR alpha and beta CDR3 regions from RNA used iRepertoire nested multiplex PCR. Via MiXCR, TCRdb re-called the multiplex PCR reads, giving one row per CDR3 protein. The sample lists roughly 100,000 distinct CDR3 sequences; about 30% were seen once. Sequencing used glioma tissue, nonneoplastic brain tissue, or PBMCs (not recorded which). The receptors stem from a human donor with low-grade glioma or glioblastoma, undergoing nonglioma brain surgery, or in good health (not recorded which).

This clonotype has just a few counts. The chain has TRBV5-1 and TRBJ2-1; no firm D call. Germline CDR1 and CDR2: SGHRS and YFSETQ. V was shortened by 1 base and J by 10 bases, with 9 bases between the two germline ends. This CDR3 has 12 residues. In DNA form, the CDR3 reads TGCGCCAGCAGCTTGCATCTCCAAGAGCAGTTCTTC. It codes for CASSLHLQEQFF.

This clonotype was counted at least ten times. The chain is built from TRBV20-1 and TRBJ1-2; perhaps TRBD1 as D (5 bases). CDR3 length equals 13 residues. Germline lookup yields CDR1 DFQATT and CDR2 SNEGSKA (reference sequence). The V gene lost 3 bases and the J gene lost 0 bases, with 8 bases spanning the gap. The CDR3 bases are TGCAGTGCTAGGGGGGATGCTAACTATGGCTACACCTTC. Protein: CSARGDANYGYTF.

This clonotype has at least ten counts. V gene TRBV20-1 combines with J gene TRBJ2-7; TRBD2 is a possible D gene (6 bases). Deletions cut 0 bases from V and 5 bases from J, with 14 bases between. This CDR3 spans 14 amino acids. Germline assignment: CDR1 DFQATT and CDR2 SNEGSKA (reference sequence). The CDR3 bases are TGCAGTGCTAGAGATCCCAGCGGCGGGAACGAGCAGTACTTC. It yields the protein CSARDPSGGNEQYF.

The chain carries TRBV7-3 and TRBJ1-1, with 9 bases that match TRBD1. The CDR3 is 16 amino acids. CDR1 SGHTA and CDR2 FQGTGA come from the germline V gene. Trimming at V came to 4 bases and at J to 4 bases, leaving 10 bases not matched to a gene. This chain's CDR3 is CASSSGQGPPSTEAFF. DNA of the CDR3: TGTGCCAGCAGCTCTGGACAGGGGCCCCCTTCCACTGAAGCTTTCTTT.

In its sample, this clonotype was seen many times. The chain has TRBV2 and TRBJ2-4; D unresolved. CDR1 is SNHLY and CDR2 is FYNNEI in the germline V gene. V was pared by 8 bases and J by 0 bases, with 11 bases between. The CDR3 sequence is 14 residues long. The CDR3 loop is CASGTRAAKNIQYF. CDR3 bases: TGTGCCAGCGGAACTCGGGCAGCCAAAAACATTCAGTACTTC.

A note on this clonotype: A read error is possible here, since a much larger clone lies one base away. The genes are TRBV6-5 and TRBJ2-5; D is tentatively TRBD1 or TRBD2 (6 bases each). This CDR3 comprises 12 residues. The germline V gene encodes CDR1 MNHEY and CDR2 SVGAGI. CDR3 amino acids: CASGGTQETQHF. Here the CDR3 DNA reads TGTGCCAGCGGGGGGACACAAGAGACCCAGCACTTC.

The CDR3 loop is CSVERQYGYTF. As DNA, the CDR3 is TGCAGCGTTGAGAGGCAGTATGGCTACACCTTC. This chain uses TRBV29-1 with TRBJ1-2; D remains unclear. Per the germline V gene, CDR1 is SQVTM and CDR2 is ANQGSEA. V shed 3 bases and J shed 5 bases, with 7 bases lying between them. The CDR3 contains 11 residues.

This clonotype came up once. This clone may be a read error of a much larger clone one base away. V is TRBV6-1 and J is TRBJ2-2; D assignment may be TRBD1 or TRBD2 (5 bases each). The CDR3 sequence is 16 residues long. The V and J ends lost 6 bases and 4 bases respectively, with 18 bases between them. Germline assignment: CDR1 MNHNS and CDR2 SASEGT. The CDR3 coding sequence is TGTGCCAGCAGGATTCACCGGGGCAGGGCCACCGGGGAGCTGTTTTTT. It translates to CASRIHRGRATGELFF.

Relative to its sample, this clonotype is medium-sized (0.01 to 0.1%). This sequence joins TRBV28 and TRBJ2-7; D might be TRBD1 (5 bases). The CDR3 runs 14 residues. V dropped 5 bases and J dropped 2 bases, with 13 bases sitting between them. CDR1 MDHEN and CDR2 SYDVKM come from the germline V gene. The DNA of the CDR3 is TGTGCCAGCAGTGTCTCAGGGCCTCCCTACGAGCAGTACTTC. Its protein is CASSVSGPPYEQYF.

Concerning this clonotype itself: With a much larger clone just one base away, this may be a read error. This chain links TRBV18 with TRBJ1-1; D gene unclear. The CDR3 runs to 14 residues. V gave up 3 bases and J gave up 3 bases, with 11 bases separating them. Germline CDR1 is KGHSH and CDR2 is LQKENI. CDR3 nucleotide sequence: TGTGCCAGCTCACCCCGGGAGTGGGACACTGAAGCTTTCTTT. Amino acid sequence: CASSPREWDTEAFF.

The chain is built from TRBV14 and TRBJ2-6; D gene unclear. The CDR3 contains 15 residues. Germline-derived CDR1 and CDR2 are SGHDN and FVKESK. V lost 5 bases and J lost 0, with 8 bases in between. Written as DNA, the CDR3 is TGTGCCAGCAGCACCCGGGTCTCTGGGGCCAACGTCCTGACTTTC. This codes for CASSTRVSGANVLTF.

As to this clonotype: Given a much more abundant clone one base away, this may be a read error. The chain combines TRBV6-1 with TRBJ1-2, with a possible D match to TRBD1 (5 bases). Deletions cut 7 bases from V and 7 bases from J, with 19 bases between. This CDR3 region has 14 residues. The V gene's germline CDR1 is MNHNS and CDR2 SASEGT. The CDR3 bases are TGTGCCAGCACCATGGACATGACCGGACGTGGCTACACCTTC. Its translation: CASTMDMTGRGYTF.

This clonotype was counted at least ten times. One end of the junction fails to match germline, which may point to a read error. This sequence joins TRBV7-7 and TRBJ1-1; D ambiguous. Looked up from germline, CDR1 is SSHAT and CDR2 is FNYEAQ (reference sequence). This CDR3 comprises 13 residues. CDR3 amino acids: CASSLEINTEAFF. CDR3 DNA sequence: TGTGCTAGCAGCTTAGAAATAAACACTGAAGCTTTCTTT.

In this sample, this clonotype turned up a few times. V is TRBV18 and J is TRBJ2-1; possible D gene TRBD2, 7 bases. The CDR3 extends over 15 amino acids. Trimming removed 2 bases from V and 7 bases from J, with 15 bases in between. Germline V gene sequence: CDR1 KGHSH, CDR2 LQKENI. CDR3 residues: CASSPGGGPPNEQFF. The CDR3 DNA sequence: TGTGCCAGCTCACCAGGGGGGGGCCCCCCAAATGAGCAGTTCTTC.

The V gene is TRBV30, the J gene TRBJ1-1; possibly TRBD1 for D (6 bases). The ends were cut back, 6 bases at V and 4 bases at J, with 15 bases in the middle. This CDR3 contains 13 residues. Germline V gene sequence: CDR1 GTSNPN, CDR2 SVGIG (reference sequence). The CDR3 spells CACSQGMGTEAFF. In DNA form, the CDR3 reads TGTGCCTGTTCACAGGGAATGGGCACTGAAGCTTTCTTT.

This clonotype appeared many times. The chain has TRBV7-2 and TRBJ1-6; no clear D gene. Germline V CDR1 and CDR2: SGHTA, FQGNSA. The CDR3 extends over 14 amino acids. Trimming removed 5 bases at V and 9 bases at J, with 14 bases between. CDR3 protein: CASSVTPTVSPLHF. The CDR3 bases are TGTGCCAGCAGCGTAACCCCTACTGTTTCACCCCTCCACTTT. The complete variable domain, with remaining parts taken from reference TRBV7-2 and TRBJ1-6, reads GAGVSQSPSNKVTEKGKDVELRCDPISGHTALYWYRQSLGQGLEFLIYFQGNSAPDKSGLPSDRFSAERTGGSVSTLTIQRTQQEDSAVYLCASSVTPTVSPLHFGNGTRLTVT.

V usage is TRBV14 and J usage is TRBJ1-2; D is possibly TRBD1 (5 bases). Germline CDR1 is SGHDN and CDR2 is FVKESK. The V and J ends lost 2 bases and 4 bases respectively, with 11 bases between them. The CDR3 covers 14 residues. CDR3 residues: CASSQRSRVYGYTF. For the CDR3, the DNA is TGTGCCAGCAGCCAAAGGTCCAGGGTCTATGGCTACACCTTC.

The chain is built from TRBV29-1 and TRBJ1-2; 8 bases are a match to TRBD1. V dropped 4 bases and J dropped 4; count of bases not matched to a gene: 5. CDR1 and CDR2 from the germline V gene are SQVTM and ANQGSEA. The CDR3 sequence is 13 residues long. This CDR3 is CSVVRTGTYGYTF. CDR3 DNA: TGCAGCGTTGTCCGGACAGGGACCTATGGCTACACCTTC.

Here the CDR3 reads CASSLHGRYYEQFF. The CDR3, as DNA: TGCGCCAGCAGCTTGCATGGCAGGTACTATGAGCAGTTCTTC. The chain is built from TRBV5-1 and TRBJ2-1; D gene uncertain. Germline V gives CDR1 SGHRS, CDR2 YFSETQ. V lost 1 base to trimming and J lost 8 bases, with 13 bases between them. The CDR3 totals 14 residues.

This clonotype was counted between two and nine times. The chain joins TRBV7-2 to TRBJ1-1, with TRBD1 as a possible D gene (5 bases). Per germline, CDR1 SGHTA and CDR2 FQGNSA. The CDR3 is made up of 15 amino acids. Trimming removed 2 bases from V and 0 bases from J, with 10 bases in between. CDR3 in DNA: TGTGCCAGCAGCTTAAGACAGTCGGTGAACACTGAAGCTTTCTTT. This encodes CASSLRQSVNTEAFF.

This clonotype was detected ten times or more. This rearrangement joins TRBV20-1 to TRBJ1-5, with D unresolved. Germline lookup yields CDR1 DFQATT and CDR2 SNEGSKA (reference sequence). V was trimmed by 4 bases and J by 5 bases, leaving 12 bases between them. The CDR3 covers 13 residues. The CDR3 DNA follows: TGCAGTGCTACCACACAGACTTATCAGCCCCAGCATTTT. Translated: CSATTQTYQPQHF.

Comments on this clonotype: It is likely a read error, because the conserved phenylalanine at the end of the CDR3 is missing. CDR3 loop: CASSEVVTEAFS. DNA of the CDR3: TGTGCCAGCAGTGAAGTAGTCACTGAAGCTTTCTCT. The chain employs TRBV6-1 and TRBJ1-1; D remains unclear. Between the trimmed V and J ends, which lost 1 base and 4 bases, there was a span of 4 bases. The CDR3 length is 12 residues. CDR1 and CDR2 (germline): MNHNS, SASEGT.

This clonotype was counted between two and nine times. The germline gene is not matched at one end of the junction; a read error may be the cause. The chain uses TRBV7-7 and TRBJ2-5, with TRBD2 matching 10 bases. This CDR3 is 15 amino acids long. Per germline, CDR1 SSHAT and CDR2 FNYEAQ (reference sequence). The CDR3 sequence: CASSLAMGLAETQYF. The CDR3 bases are TGTGCTAGCAGCTTAGCAATGGGACTAGCGGAGACCCAGTACTTC.

Ten or more counts support this clonotype. This chain links TRBV7-2 with TRBJ2-5; 9 nucleotides agree with TRBD2. The CDR3 loop spans 17 amino acids. The germline V gene has CDR1 SGHTA and CDR2 FQGNSA. V shed 5 bases, J shed 1 base, and the junction held 11 bases outside the gene matches. As DNA, the CDR3 is TGTGCCAGCAGCATAACCCCCGGGACTAGCTCCCAAGAGACCCAGTACTTC. Translating it yields CASSITPGTSSQETQYF.